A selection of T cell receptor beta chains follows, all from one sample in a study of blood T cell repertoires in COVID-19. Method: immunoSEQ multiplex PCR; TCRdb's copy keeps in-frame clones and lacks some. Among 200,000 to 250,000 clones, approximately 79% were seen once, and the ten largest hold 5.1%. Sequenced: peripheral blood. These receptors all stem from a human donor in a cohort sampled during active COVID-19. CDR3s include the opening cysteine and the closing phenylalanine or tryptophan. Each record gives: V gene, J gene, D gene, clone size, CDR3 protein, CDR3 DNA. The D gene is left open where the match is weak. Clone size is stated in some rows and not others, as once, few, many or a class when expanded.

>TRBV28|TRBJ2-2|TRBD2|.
CASSFPSGYTGELFF
TGTGCCAGCAGTTTTCCTAGCGGATACACCGGGGAGCTGTTTTTT
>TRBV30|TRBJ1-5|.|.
CAWSEQVSNQPQHF
TGTGCCTGGAGCGAGCAAGTTAGCAATCAGCCCCAGCATTTT
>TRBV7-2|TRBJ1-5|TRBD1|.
CASSTQGAGHQPQHF
TGTGCCAGCAGCACACAGGGGGCCGGGCATCAGCCCCAGCATTTT
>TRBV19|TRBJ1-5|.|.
CASSIARGGRGINQPQHF
TGTGCCAGTAGTATAGCTAGGGGAGGCAGAGGAATCAATCAGCCCCAGCATTTT
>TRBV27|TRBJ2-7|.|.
CASSFAVTGYEQYF
TGTGCCAGCAGTTTTGCGGTAACTGGCTACGAGCAGTACTTC
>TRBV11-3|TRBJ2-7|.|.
CASSLGGLAPTSYEQYF
TGTGCCAGCAGCTTAGGTGGTCTAGCGCCTACCTCCTACGAGCAGTACTTC
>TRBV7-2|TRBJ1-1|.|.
CASSLGRGINTEAFF
TGTGCCAGCAGCTTAGGGAGAGGGATAAACACTGAAGCTTTCTTT
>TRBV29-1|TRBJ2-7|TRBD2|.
CSVAKAGGPYEQYF
TGCAGCGTTGCAAAAGCGGGAGGGCCCTACGAGCAGTACTTC
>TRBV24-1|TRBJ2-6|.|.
CATSQSGANVLTF
TGTGCCACCAGTCAGTCTGGGGCCAACGTCCTGACTTTC
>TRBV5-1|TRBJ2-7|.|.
CASSLGAPSFEQYF
TGCGCCAGCAGCTTGGGGGCGCCTTCCTTCGAGCAGTACTTC
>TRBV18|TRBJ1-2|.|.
CASSPGGDYGYTF
TGTGCCAGCTCACCAGGAGGAGACTATGGCTACACCTTC
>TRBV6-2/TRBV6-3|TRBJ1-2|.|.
CASSARRRLPGGYTF
TGTGCCAGCAGCGCGAGGCGGCGCTTACCCGGAGGCTACACCTTC
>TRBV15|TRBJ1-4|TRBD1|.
CATSREGQGAKEKLFF
TGTGCCACCAGCAGAGAGGGACAGGGAGCTAAGGAAAAACTGTTTTTT
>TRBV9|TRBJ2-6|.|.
CASSVDRAGANVLTF
TGTGCCAGCAGCGTAGACAGGGCTGGGGCCAACGTCCTGACTTTC
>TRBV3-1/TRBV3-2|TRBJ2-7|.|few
CASSARYEQYF
TGTGCCAGCAGCGCCCGGTACGAGCAGTACTTC
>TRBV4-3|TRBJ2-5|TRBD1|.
CASSRNHRGLGETQYF
TGCGCCAGCAGCCGGAACCACAGGGGGCTTGGAGAGACCCAGTACTTC
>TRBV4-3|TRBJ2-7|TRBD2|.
CASSPLAGLQQYF
TGCGCCAGCAGCCCCCTAGCGGGATTACAGCAGTACTTC
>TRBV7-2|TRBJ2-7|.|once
CASRASIGGLSYEQYF
TGTGCCAGCAGGGCCTCTATAGGGGGTTTGTCCTACGAGCAGTACTTC
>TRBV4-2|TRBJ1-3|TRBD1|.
CASSQYGQGALGNTIYF
TGTGCCAGCAGCCAATACGGACAGGGGGCACTAGGAAACACCATATATTTT
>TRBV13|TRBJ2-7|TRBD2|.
CASSFYQSRGLAGAYEQYF
TGTGCCAGCAGCTTTTATCAGTCCAGGGGACTAGCGGGAGCCTACGAGCAGTACTTC
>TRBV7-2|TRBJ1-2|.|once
CASSESRGGGYTF
TGTGCCAGCAGCGAATCCAGGGGCGGAGGCTACACCTTC
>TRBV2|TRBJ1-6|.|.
CASSEVGRGSWEGSPLHF
TGTGCCAGCAGTGAAGTGGGCAGGGGCTCTTGGGAAGGGTCACCCCTCCACTTT
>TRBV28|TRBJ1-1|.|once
CASTAGTEAFF
TGTGCCAGCACGGCAGGCACTGAAGCTTTCTTT
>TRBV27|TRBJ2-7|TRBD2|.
CASSTKLTSGRKEQYF
TGTGCCAGCAGTACGAAACTGACTAGCGGGAGGAAAGAGCAGTACTTC
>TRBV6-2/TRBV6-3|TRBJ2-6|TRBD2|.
CASSPPSGRAGANVLTF
TGTGCCAGCAGTCCCCCTAGCGGGAGGGCTGGGGCCAACGTCCTGACTTTC
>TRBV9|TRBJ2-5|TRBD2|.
CASSPFIAGNQETQYF
TGTGCCAGCAGCCCATTTATAGCGGGGAACCAAGAGACCCAGTACTTC
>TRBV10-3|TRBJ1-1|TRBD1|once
CAIRDRGNTEAFF
TGTGCCATCAGGGACAGGGGCAACACTGAAGCTTTCTTT
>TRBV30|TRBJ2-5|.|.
CAWSPEGETQYF
TGTGCCTGGAGTCCAGAGGGCGAGACCCAGTACTTC
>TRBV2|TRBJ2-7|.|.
CASFSGATYEQYF
TGTGCCAGTTTCAGCGGAGCCACCTACGAGCAGTACTTC
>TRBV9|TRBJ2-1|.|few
CASSVDAEFALREQFF
TGTGCCAGCAGCGTAGACGCGGAGTTCGCCCTTAGAGAGCAGTTCTTC
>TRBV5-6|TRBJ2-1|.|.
CASSLAGGETRNEQFF
TGTGCCAGCAGCTTGGCTGGAGGGGAAACGAGGAATGAGCAGTTCTTC
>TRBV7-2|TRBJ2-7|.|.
CASSKTAGSYEQYF
TGTGCCAGCAGCAAAACAGCCGGCTCCTACGAGCAGTACTTC
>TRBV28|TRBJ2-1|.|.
CASSPRARAGLNEQFF
TGTGCCAGCAGTCCAAGGGCCCGGGCGGGCCTCAATGAGCAGTTCTTC
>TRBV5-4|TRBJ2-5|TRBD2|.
CASSLIKRDEETQYF
TGTGCCAGCAGCTTAATCAAGCGGGACGAAGAGACCCAGTACTTC
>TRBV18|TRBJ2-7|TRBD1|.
CASSLTGAYAHEQYF
TGTGCCAGCTCACTCACAGGGGCCTACGCCCACGAGCAGTACTTC
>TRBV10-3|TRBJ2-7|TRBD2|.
CASHTGLAGGTYEQYF
TGTGCCTCGCACACAGGACTAGCGGGAGGGACCTACGAGCAGTACTTC
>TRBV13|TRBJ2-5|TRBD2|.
CASSLLAVQETQYF
TGTGCCAGCAGCTTACTAGCGGTCCAAGAGACCCAGTACTTC
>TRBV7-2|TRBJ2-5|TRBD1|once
CASSLRQGRETQYF
TGTGCCAGCAGCCTCCGACAGGGGCGCGAGACCCAGTACTTC
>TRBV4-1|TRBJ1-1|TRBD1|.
CASSVWGQPNTEAFF
TGCGCCAGCAGCGTTTGGGGACAGCCGAACACTGAAGCTTTCTTT
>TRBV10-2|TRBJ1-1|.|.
CASREGHYEAFF
TGCGCCAGCAGAGAGGGACACTATGAAGCTTTCTTT